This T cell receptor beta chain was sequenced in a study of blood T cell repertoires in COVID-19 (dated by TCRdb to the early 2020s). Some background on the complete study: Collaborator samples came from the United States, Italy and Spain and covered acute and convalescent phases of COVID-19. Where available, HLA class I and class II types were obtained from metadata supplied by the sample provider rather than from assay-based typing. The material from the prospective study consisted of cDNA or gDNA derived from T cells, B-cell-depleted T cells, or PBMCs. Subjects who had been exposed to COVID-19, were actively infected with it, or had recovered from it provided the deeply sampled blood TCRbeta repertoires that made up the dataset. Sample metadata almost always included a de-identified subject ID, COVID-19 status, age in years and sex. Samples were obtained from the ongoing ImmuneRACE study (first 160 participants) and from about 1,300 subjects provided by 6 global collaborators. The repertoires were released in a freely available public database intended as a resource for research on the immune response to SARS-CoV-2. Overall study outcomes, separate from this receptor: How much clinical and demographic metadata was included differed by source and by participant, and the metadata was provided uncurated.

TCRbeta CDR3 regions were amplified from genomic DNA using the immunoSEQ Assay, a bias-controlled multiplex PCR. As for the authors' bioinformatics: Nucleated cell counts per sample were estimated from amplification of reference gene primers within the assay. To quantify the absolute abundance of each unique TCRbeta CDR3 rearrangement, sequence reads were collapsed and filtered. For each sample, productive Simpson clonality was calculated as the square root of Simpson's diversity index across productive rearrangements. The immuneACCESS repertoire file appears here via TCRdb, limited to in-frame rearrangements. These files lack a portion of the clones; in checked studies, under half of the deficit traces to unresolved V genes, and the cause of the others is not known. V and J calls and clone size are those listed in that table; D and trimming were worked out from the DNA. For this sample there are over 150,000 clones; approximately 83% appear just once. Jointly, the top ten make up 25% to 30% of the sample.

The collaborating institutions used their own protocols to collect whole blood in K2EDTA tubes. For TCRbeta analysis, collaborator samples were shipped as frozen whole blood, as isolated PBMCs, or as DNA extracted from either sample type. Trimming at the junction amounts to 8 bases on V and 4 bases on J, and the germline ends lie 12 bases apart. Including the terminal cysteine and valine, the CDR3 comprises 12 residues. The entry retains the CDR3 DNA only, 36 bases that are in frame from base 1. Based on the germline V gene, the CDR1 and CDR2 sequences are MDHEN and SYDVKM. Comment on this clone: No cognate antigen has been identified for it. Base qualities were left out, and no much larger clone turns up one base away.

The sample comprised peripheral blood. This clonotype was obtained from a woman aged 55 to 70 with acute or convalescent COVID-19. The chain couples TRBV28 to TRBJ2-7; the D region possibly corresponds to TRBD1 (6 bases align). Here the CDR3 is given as CASANRVYEQYV. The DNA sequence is TGTGCCAGCGCCAACAGGGTTTACGAGCAGTACGTC.